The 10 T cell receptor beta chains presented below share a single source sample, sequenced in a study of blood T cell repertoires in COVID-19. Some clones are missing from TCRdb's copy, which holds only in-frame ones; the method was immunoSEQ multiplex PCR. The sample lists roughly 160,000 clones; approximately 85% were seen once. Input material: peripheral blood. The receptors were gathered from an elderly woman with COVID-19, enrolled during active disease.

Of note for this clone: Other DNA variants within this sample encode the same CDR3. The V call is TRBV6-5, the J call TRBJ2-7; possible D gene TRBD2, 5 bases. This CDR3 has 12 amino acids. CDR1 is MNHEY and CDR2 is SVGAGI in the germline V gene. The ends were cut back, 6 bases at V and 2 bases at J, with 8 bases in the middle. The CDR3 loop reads CASRAGTYEQYF. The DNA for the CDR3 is TGTGCCAGCAGAGCCGGGACCTACGAGCAGTACTTC.

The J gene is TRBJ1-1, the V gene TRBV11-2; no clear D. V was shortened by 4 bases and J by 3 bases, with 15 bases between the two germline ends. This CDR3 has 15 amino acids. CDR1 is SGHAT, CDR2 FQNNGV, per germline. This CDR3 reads CASSSIGHSDTEAFF. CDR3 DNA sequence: TGTGCCAGCAGCTCCATTGGGCATTCGGACACTGAAGCTTTCTTT.

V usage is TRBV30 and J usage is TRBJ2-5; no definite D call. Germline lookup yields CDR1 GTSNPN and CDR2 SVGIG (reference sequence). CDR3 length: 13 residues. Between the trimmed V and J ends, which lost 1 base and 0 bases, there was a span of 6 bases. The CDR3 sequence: CAWSADYQETQYF. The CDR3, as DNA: TGTGCCTGGAGTGCCGACTACCAAGAGACCCAGTACTTC.

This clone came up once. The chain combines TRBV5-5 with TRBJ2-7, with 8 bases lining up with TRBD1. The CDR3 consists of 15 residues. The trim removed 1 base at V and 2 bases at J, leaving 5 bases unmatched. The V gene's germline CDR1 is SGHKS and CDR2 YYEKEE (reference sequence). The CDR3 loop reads CASSLIRDRTYEQYF. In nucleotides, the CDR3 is TGTGCCAGCAGCTTGATCCGGGACAGGACCTACGAGCAGTACTTC.

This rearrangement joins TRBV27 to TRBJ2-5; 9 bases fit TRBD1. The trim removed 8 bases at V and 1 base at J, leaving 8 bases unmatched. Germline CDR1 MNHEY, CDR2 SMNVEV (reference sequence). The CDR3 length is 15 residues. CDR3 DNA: TGTGCCAGCGCAGACCGGGACAGGGCCCAAGAGACCCAGTACTTC. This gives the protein CASADRDRAQETQYF.

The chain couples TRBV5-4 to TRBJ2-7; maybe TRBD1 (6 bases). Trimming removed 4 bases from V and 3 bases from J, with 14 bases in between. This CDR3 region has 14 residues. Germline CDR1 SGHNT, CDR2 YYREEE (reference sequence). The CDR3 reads CASSTRDTRYEQYF. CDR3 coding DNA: TGTGCCAGCAGCACCAGGGACACCCGCTACGAGCAGTACTTC.

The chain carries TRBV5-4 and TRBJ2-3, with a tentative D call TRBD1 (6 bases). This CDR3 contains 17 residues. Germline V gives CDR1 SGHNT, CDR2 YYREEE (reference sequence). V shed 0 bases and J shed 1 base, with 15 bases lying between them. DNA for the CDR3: TGTGCCAGCAGCTTGGGTCTGACAGGACCAGGCACAGATACGCAGTATTTT. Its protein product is CASSLGLTGPGTDTQYF.

The CDR3 sequence is CATENTDTQYF. In DNA, the CDR3 is TGTGCCACCGAGAACACAGATACGCAGTATTTT. This sequence joins TRBV24-1 and TRBJ2-3; D remains ambiguous. Germline CDR1 is KGHDR and CDR2 is SFDVKD. There are 11 residues in the CDR3. V lost 9 bases and J lost 2, with 5 bases in between.

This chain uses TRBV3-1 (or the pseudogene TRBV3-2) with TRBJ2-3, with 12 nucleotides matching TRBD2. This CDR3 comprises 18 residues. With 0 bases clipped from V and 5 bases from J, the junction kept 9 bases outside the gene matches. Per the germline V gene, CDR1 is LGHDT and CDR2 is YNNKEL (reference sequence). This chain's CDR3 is CASSQDRLAGGRGDTQYF. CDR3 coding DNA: TGTGCCAGCAGCCAAGATAGGCTAGCGGGGGGGCGGGGAGATACGCAGTATTTT.

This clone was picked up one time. In nucleotides, the CDR3 is TGTGCCAGCAGTTTGAGGGGCGGGAGACATGAGCAGTTCTTC. Protein product: CASSLRGGRHEQFF. The V gene is TRBV28, the J gene TRBJ2-1; 7 bases are a match to TRBD2. The CDR3 spans 14 residues. Germline CDR1 is MDHEN and CDR2 is SYDVKM. J was trimmed by 8 bases and V by 3 bases; bases with no gene match: 7.